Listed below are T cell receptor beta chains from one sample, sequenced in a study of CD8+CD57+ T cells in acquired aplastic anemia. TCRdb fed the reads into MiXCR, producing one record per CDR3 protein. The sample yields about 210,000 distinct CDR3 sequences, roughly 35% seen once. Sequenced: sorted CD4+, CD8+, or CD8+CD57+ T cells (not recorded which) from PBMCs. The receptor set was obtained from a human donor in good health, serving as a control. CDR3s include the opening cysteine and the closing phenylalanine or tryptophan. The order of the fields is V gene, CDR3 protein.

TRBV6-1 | CASSVEGGRSDTQYF
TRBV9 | CASSVGSVQAMNYGYTF
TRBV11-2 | CASSLEGTPGSYEQYF
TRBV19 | CASSMAPGRKNSNQPQHF
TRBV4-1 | CASSSLAGEVTDTQYF
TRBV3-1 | CASSQEGGRTEAFF
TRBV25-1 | CASRSCSPLTGGAGQPQHF
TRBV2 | CASSPNPGGRAYEQYF
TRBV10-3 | CAISEGGARSPLHF
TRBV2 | CAGGGTQGSYEQYF
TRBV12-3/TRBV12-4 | CASTKKQGVEQFF
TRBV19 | CASSTLRGPGNTIYF
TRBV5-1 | CASSQDINTEAFF
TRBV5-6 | CASSPNRGQHNEQFF
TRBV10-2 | CASSEGVFETQYF
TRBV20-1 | CSARRLAGLDTQYF
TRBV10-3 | CATRQSLGSYTIYF
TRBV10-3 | CAISEVQGNTEAFF
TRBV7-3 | CASSSGTSGHQETQYF
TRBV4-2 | CASSTAGTSGGYTQYF
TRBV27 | CASSPIQGAYGYTF
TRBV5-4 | CASSRDRMGETQYF
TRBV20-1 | CSARALGLKDSYNEQFF
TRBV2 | CASRYSLHQPQHF
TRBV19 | CASSKGGTNEKLFF
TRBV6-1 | CASRDTGGGETQYF
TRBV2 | CASKGSNTGELFF
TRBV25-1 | CASSANTYEQYF
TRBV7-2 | CASSLASSYNEQYF
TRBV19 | CGSSIREEGASPLHF
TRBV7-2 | CASSFRTGEDYEQYF
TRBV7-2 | CASKIGGGGYTF
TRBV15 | CATSRDPSGDTQYF
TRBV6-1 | CASRRTRENQPQHF
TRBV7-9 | CASSLPQGARDTIYF
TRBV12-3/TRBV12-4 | CASSSVAGGTYEQYF
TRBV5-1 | CASSLIGLASYNEQFF
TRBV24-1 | CATGTGAVEQFF
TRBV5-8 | CASSVTGRGGAFF
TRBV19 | CATIRTGTSTDTQYF
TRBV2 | CACSTYRGNPPQHF
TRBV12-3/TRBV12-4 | CASRGGRGGIYNSPLHF
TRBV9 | CASSPTGLAGYTF
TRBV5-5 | CASTKSIGTGENIQYF
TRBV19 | CASSSNKAAKNIQYF
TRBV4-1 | CASSQLHGVNIQYF